Presented here are 25 T cell receptor beta chains from one specimen sequenced in a study of T cell responses to AZD1222 COVID-19 vaccine (dated by TCRdb to the early 2020s). The time point label of this sample denotes: baseline before first vaccination. Sample treatment or condition, as interpreted from the label and publication: meningococcal conjugate vaccine given as trial control. Receptors were amplified or captured by the immunoSEQ multiplex PCR assay. TCRdb retrieved this table from immuneACCESS and kept in-frame rearrangements only. Not all clones are present; in checked studies, unresolved V genes account for under half, and no reason is known for the remainder. Recorded for this sample are about 140,000 clones; over 85% of them occurred a single time. Of the sample, more than 0.85% is held by the ten largest clones. The input for sequencing was peripheral blood, taken on day 0 of MenACWY control vaccination. The receptor source for this set is an adult in good health.

This chain links TRBV24-1 with TRBJ2-3, with D possibly matching TRBD1 (6 bases). The CDR3 consists of 12 residues. Germline loops: CDR1 KGHDR, CDR2 SFDVKD. Trimming pared 7 bases from V and 9 bases from J, leaving 13 bases between. DNA of the CDR3: TGTGCCACCAGCAGGGGAACGGGAACGCAGTATTTT. Translated: CATSRGTGTQYF.

J is TRBJ1-2 and V is TRBV2, with 7 nucleotides matching TRBD1. This CDR3 contains 14 residues. The germline CDR1 and CDR2 sequences are SNHLY and FYNNEI. V shed 6 bases, J shed 4 bases, and the junction held 8 bases outside the gene matches. For the CDR3, the DNA is TGTGCCAGCAGGCCCCGACAGGGTAGCTATGGCTACACCTTC. It specifies CASRPRQGSYGYTF.

DNA of the CDR3: TGTGCCAGCAGCTTAATCGGCGGGACAGGGGCCATGTGGAATCAGCCCCAGCATTTT. It codes for CASSLIGGTGAMWNQPQHF. This rearrangement joins TRBV7-3 to TRBJ1-5, with TRBD1 matching 10 bases. The CDR3 spans 19 residues. The germline V gene has CDR1 SGHTA and CDR2 FQGTGA. The trim removed 1 base at V and 4 bases at J, leaving 13 bases unmatched.

The chain links TRBV6-5 to TRBJ1-2; unclear D gene. From germline, CDR1 is MNHEY and CDR2 SVGAGI. V was pared by 3 bases and J by 0 bases, with 11 bases between. This CDR3 is built from 15 residues. CDR3 region: CASSYRQKANYGYTF. The CDR3, as DNA: TGTGCCAGCAGTTATAGGCAGAAAGCTAACTATGGCTACACCTTC.

V is TRBV4-1 and J is TRBJ1-2; D unresolved. This CDR3 is built from 16 residues. Looked up from germline, CDR1 is MGHRA and CDR2 is YSYEKL. With 1 base removed from V and 8 bases from J, the gap between germline ends came to 20 bases. CDR3 bases: TGCGCCAGCAGCCAAGCCCAGTGGAAGTTGGCCGGCGGCTACACCTTC. It encodes CASSQAQWKLAGGYTF.

The chain employs TRBV9 and TRBJ1-3, with D unclear. V lost 2 bases and J lost 2, with 17 bases in between. The V gene's germline CDR1 is SGDLS and CDR2 YYNGEE. This CDR3 has 17 residues. The DNA of the CDR3 is TGTGCCAGCAGCGTCGGCGGGGTTCTATCCGCTGGAAACACCATATATTTT. Encoded protein: CASSVGGVLSAGNTIYF.

The V call is TRBV3-1 (or the pseudogene TRBV3-2), the J call TRBJ2-7; perhaps TRBD1 as D (5 bases). The germline V gene encodes CDR1 LGHDT and CDR2 YNNKEL (reference sequence). Trimming pared 0 bases from V and 3 bases from J, leaving 21 bases between. The CDR3 totals 18 residues. The CDR3 reads CASSQERRRTRQNYEQYF. The CDR3 nucleotides read TGTGCCAGCAGCCAAGAAAGAAGGCGAACGCGACAGAACTACGAGCAGTACTTC.

DNA for the CDR3: TGTGCCAGCAGTTTAGGGCCCTATCAGCCCCAGCATTTT. It translates to CASSLGPYQPQHF. The genes are TRBV28 and TRBJ1-5; D gene unclear. The CDR3 is 13 amino acids. Trimming cost V 2 bases and J 5 bases, with 7 bases left between them. CDR1 is MDHEN and CDR2 is SYDVKM in the germline V gene.

J is TRBJ2-7 and V is TRBV7-9; 7 bases agree with TRBD2. Germline-derived CDR1 and CDR2 are SEHNR and FQNEAQ (reference sequence). CDR3 length: 13 amino acids. J gave up 1 base and V 8 bases, and 5 bases lay outside the gene matches. CDR3 amino acids: CASSSSGSYEQYF. The CDR3 DNA follows: TGTGCCAGCTCTTCTAGCGGATCCTACGAGCAGTACTTC.

The genes are TRBV10-3 and TRBJ2-2; 10 bases are a match to TRBD2. Per germline, CDR1 ENHRY and CDR2 SYGVKD. The CDR3 loop spans 15 amino acids. Trimming cost V 7 bases and J 4 bases; bases outside gene matches: 6. Here the CDR3 reads CAITSSGRATGELFF. The CDR3 DNA reads TGTGCCATCACCTCAAGCGGGAGGGCCACCGGGGAGCTGTTTTTT.

This chain's CDR3 is CAWSQNQGIEAFF. The CDR3 nucleotides are TGTGCCTGGAGCCAGAACCAGGGGATTGAAGCTTTCTTT. V gene TRBV30 combines with J gene TRBJ1-1; D might be TRBD1 (6 bases). The CDR3 totals 13 residues. V lost 3 bases, J lost 7 bases, and 15 bases lay in between. Germline CDR1 reads GTSNPN; CDR2 reads SVGIG (reference sequence).

CDR3 nucleotide sequence: TGCAGCGCCCCGATTTCAAGCGGGAGTGGACACAATGAGCAGTTCTTC. Translating gives CSAPISSGSGHNEQFF. V and J are TRBV29-1 and TRBJ2-1; the match to TRBD2 covers 8 bases. There are 16 residues in the CDR3. In germline, CDR1 is SQVTM, CDR2 ANQGSEA. The V gene end was trimmed by 7 bases and the J gene end by 5 bases; junction bases not matched to a gene: 16.

The CDR3 DNA sequence: TGTGCCAGTAGTATCGAGATGGGGGCGGATGGCTACACCTTC. This sequence encodes CASSIEMGADGYTF. This chain links TRBV19 with TRBJ1-2, with D possibly being TRBD1 (6 bases). The CDR3 runs 14 residues. V was clipped by 3 bases and J by 6 bases, with 14 bases between them. CDR1 LNHDA and CDR2 SQIVND come from the germline V gene (reference sequence).

J is TRBJ1-6 and V is TRBV3-1 (or the pseudogene TRBV3-2); possibly TRBD1 for D (5 bases). Germline V lookup: CDR1 LGHDT, CDR2 YNNKEL (reference sequence). Trimming stripped 0 bases from V and 7 bases from J, with 10 bases between. The CDR3 has 15 amino acids. The CDR3 sequence is CASSQEAGRNSPLHF. The CDR3 nucleotides read TGTGCCAGCAGCCAAGAAGCAGGGCGCAATTCACCCCTCCACTTT.

This sequence joins TRBV6-5 and TRBJ1-1; the match to TRBD1 covers 8 bases. CDR1 MNHEY and CDR2 SVGAGI come from the germline V gene. J gave up 4 bases and V 6 bases, and 10 bases lay outside the gene matches. The CDR3 extends over 15 amino acids. The CDR3 loop is CASSLPYGQGTEAFF. DNA for the CDR3: TGTGCCAGCAGCCTACCTTACGGACAGGGCACTGAAGCTTTCTTT.

The chain combines TRBV27 with TRBJ1-1, with D possibly matching TRBD1 (6 bases). V dropped 6 bases and J dropped 3 bases, with 8 bases sitting between them. Germline values: CDR1 MNHEY, CDR2 SMNVEV (reference sequence). The CDR3 contains 12 residues. The CDR3 spells CASRTGYTEAFF. The CDR3 DNA follows: TGTGCCAGCAGAACAGGGTACACTGAAGCTTTCTTT.

The chain employs TRBV5-1 and TRBJ2-5, with 13 bases that match TRBD2. This CDR3 has 15 amino acids. Germline V CDR1 and CDR2: SGHRS, YFSETQ. V was pared by 4 bases and J by 4 bases, with 4 bases of the junction left unmatched. CDR3 protein: CASSDGLAGVETQYF. CDR3 DNA sequence: TGCGCCAGCAGCGATGGACTAGCGGGAGTAGAGACCCAGTACTTC.

V usage is TRBV6-2 or TRBV6-3 and J usage is TRBJ1-6, with TRBD1 as a possible D gene (5 bases). Trimming pared 0 bases from V and 7 bases from J, leaving 16 bases between. Germline lookup yields CDR1 MNHEY and CDR2 SVGEGT. The CDR3 sequence is 17 residues long. The CDR3 sequence: CASSYSRFRVPNSPLHF. In DNA, the CDR3 is TGTGCCAGCAGTTACTCGAGGTTCAGGGTGCCCAATTCACCCCTCCACTTT.

This chain uses TRBV18 with TRBJ1-1; 7 positions match TRBD1. The junction had 10 bases not matched to a gene; V was cut back by 2 bases and J by 1 base. CDR1 and CDR2 from the germline V gene are KGHSH and LQKENI. The CDR3 runs to 17 residues. CDR3: CASSPAAGGIANTEAFF. In DNA, the CDR3 is TGTGCCAGCTCACCAGCGGCAGGGGGAATTGCGAACACTGAAGCTTTCTTT. Based on the CDR3 plus reference TRBV18 and TRBJ1-1, the full variable domain is NAGVMQNPRHLVRRRGQEARLRCSPMKGHSHVYWYRQLPEEGLKFMVYLQKENIIDESGMPKERFSAEFPKEGPSILRIQQVVRGDSAAYFCASSPAAGGIANTEAFFGQGTRLTVV.

This clone was recorded once. This chain links TRBV6-5 with TRBJ1-5; no firm D call. The CDR3 has 15 amino acids. The V end was cut by 6 bases, the J end by 0 bases, with 12 bases between. Germline V gene lookup returns CDR1 MNHEY and CDR2 SVGAGI. Here the CDR3 reads CASRLTENSNQPQHF. CDR3 coding DNA: TGTGCCAGCAGGTTAACAGAGAATAGCAATCAGCCCCAGCATTTT.

This chain uses TRBV6-6 with TRBJ2-3; no definite D call. V lost 2 bases to trimming and J lost 4 bases, with 4 bases between them. Germline CDR1 MNHNY, CDR2 SVGAGI (reference sequence). This CDR3 comprises 12 residues. This CDR3 is CASSYRADTQYF. CDR3 nucleotides: TGTGCCAGCAGTTACAGGGCAGATACGCAGTATTTT.

V gene TRBV4-1 combines with J gene TRBJ1-1; 8 bases fit TRBD1. Germline trimming cut 4 bases from V and 4 bases from J; bases unmatched to any gene: 14. CDR1 is MGHRA, CDR2 YSYEKL, per germline. The CDR3 length is 17 residues. The CDR3: CASSRHGLRDRSTEAFF. The CDR3 DNA reads as TGCGCCAGCAGCCGACATGGACTCCGGGACAGGTCCACTGAAGCTTTCTTT.

The chain is built from TRBV12-3 or TRBV12-4 and TRBJ2-7; TRBD2 might be the D (5 bases). This CDR3 is 12 amino acids long. Trimming left V 2 bases short and J 4 bases short, with 6 bases between. The CDR3: CASSLRGYEQYF. The DNA of the CDR3 is TGTGCCAGCAGTTTACGGGGATACGAGCAGTACTTC.

The chain links TRBV5-4 to TRBJ1-1, with D perhaps matching TRBD1 (5 bases). This CDR3 comprises 13 residues. CDR1 SGHNT and CDR2 YYREEE come from the germline V gene (reference sequence). Trimming shortened V by 4 bases and J by 0 bases, and 7 bases separated the two germline ends. The CDR3 reads CASSKDMNTEAFF. Written as DNA, the CDR3 is TGTGCCAGCAGCAAGGACATGAACACTGAAGCTTTCTTT.

This clone was observed a handful of times. The CDR3 loop reads CASSPQGPYEQYF. The CDR3 DNA sequence: TGTGCCAGCAGCCCGCAGGGGCCCTACGAGCAGTACTTC. The chain employs TRBV3-1 (or the pseudogene TRBV3-2) and TRBJ2-7; D is perhaps TRBD1 (6 bases). CDR3 length equals 13 residues. The V end was cut by 4 bases, the J end by 2 bases, with 9 bases between. Germline CDR1 and CDR2: LGHDT and YNNKEL (reference sequence).